The TCR beta chain under discussion was sequenced for a study of radiation and T cells in renal cell carcinoma. Study-level points and caveats: In blood, top tumor clones expanded by 2 weeks, shrinking by 4. Baseline intratumoral clonotype presence is unknown without pretreatment biopsies.

V lost 1 base to trimming and J lost 0 bases, with 7 bases between them. The CDR3 runs 15 residues. The V gene's germline CDR1 is SGHTA and CDR2 FQGNSA. This clone was detected once. Its antigen is unknown. Time point described: blood 4 weeks post-SBRT, at nephrectomy. Treatment given: 15 Gy SBRT to primary tumor, nephrectomy 4 weeks later. Clones were read by immunoSEQ multiplex PCR, and TCRdb kept only the in-frame ones, dropping some. The data show tens of thousands of clones, 80% to 90% seen once. Sequencing was performed on blood, taken from a patient whose treatment included radiotherapy and nephrectomy. The chain carries TRBV7-2 and TRBJ1-3; maybe TRBD1 (5 bases). The receptor comes from a woman in her 70s with renal cell carcinoma. Here the CDR3 reads CASSLDRRSGNTIYF. CDR3 nucleotide sequence: TGTGCCAGCAGCTTAGACAGGCGCTCTGGAAACACCATATATTTT.